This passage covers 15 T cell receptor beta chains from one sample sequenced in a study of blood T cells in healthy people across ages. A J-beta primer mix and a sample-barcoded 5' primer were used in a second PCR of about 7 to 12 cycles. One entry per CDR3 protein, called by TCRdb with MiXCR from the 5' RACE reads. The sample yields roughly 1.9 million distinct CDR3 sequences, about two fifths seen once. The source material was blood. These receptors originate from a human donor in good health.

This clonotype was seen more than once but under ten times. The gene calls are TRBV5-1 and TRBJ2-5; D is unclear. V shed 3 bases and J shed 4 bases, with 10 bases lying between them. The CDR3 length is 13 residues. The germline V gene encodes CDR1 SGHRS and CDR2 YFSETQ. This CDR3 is CASSSYSGETQYF. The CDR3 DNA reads TGCGCCAGCAGCTCTTATTCCGGAGAGACCCAGTACTTC.

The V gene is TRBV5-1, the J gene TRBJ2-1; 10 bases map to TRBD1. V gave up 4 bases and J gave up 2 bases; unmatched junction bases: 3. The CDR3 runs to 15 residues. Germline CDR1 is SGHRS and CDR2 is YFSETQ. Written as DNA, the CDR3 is TGCGCCAGCAGCGGGGGACAGGGGACCTACAATGAGCAGTTCTTC. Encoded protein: CASSGGQGTYNEQFF.

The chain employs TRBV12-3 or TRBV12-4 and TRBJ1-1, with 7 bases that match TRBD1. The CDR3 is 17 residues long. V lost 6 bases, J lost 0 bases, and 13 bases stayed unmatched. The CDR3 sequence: CASSSIDRVDVNTEAFF. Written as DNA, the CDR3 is TGTGCCAGCAGCTCCATCGACAGGGTGGATGTGAACACTGAAGCTTTCTTT.

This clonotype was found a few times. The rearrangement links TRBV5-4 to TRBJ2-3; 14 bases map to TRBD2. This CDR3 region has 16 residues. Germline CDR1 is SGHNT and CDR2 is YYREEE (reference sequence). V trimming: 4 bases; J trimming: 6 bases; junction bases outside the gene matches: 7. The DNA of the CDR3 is TGTGCCAGCAGCCTGGAGACTAGCGGGGGGGCCGATACGCAGTATTTT. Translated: CASSLETSGGADTQYF.

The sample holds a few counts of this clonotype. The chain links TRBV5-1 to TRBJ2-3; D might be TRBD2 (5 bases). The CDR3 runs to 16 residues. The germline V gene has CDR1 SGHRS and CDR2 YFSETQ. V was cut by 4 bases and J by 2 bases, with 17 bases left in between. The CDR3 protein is CASSLGLILNTDTQYF. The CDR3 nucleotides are TGCGCCAGCAGCCTCGGACTTATCCTGAACACAGATACGCAGTATTTT.

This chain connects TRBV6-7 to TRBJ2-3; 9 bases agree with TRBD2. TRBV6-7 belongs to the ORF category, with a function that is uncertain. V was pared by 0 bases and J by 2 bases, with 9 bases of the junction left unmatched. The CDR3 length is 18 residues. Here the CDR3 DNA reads TGTGCCAGCAGTTACTCCCGAGCGCGGGGGGGATTCACAGATACGCAGTATTTT. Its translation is CASSYSRARGGFTDTQYF.

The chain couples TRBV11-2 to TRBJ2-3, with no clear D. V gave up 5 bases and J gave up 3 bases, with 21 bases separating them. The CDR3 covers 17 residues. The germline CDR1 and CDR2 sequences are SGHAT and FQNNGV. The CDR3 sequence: CASSLHRVQGETDTQYF. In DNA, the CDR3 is TGTGCCAGCAGCCTCCATAGGGTCCAAGGAGAGACAGATACGCAGTATTTT.

CDR3 sequence reads: CSVLTGTGVYEQYF. CDR3 coding DNA: TGCAGCGTCCTGACCGGGACAGGGGTCTACGAGCAGTACTTC. V gene TRBV29-1 combines with J gene TRBJ2-7; 10 nucleotides line up with TRBD1. The CDR3 covers 14 residues. V lost 6 bases and J lost 3; bases outside the gene matches: 8. Germline assignment: CDR1 SQVTM and CDR2 ANQGSEA.

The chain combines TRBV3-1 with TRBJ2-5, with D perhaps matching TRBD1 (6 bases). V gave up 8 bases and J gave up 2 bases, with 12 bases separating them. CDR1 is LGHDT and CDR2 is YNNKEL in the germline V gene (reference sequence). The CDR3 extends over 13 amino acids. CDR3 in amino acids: CASGWTAQETQYF. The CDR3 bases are TGTGCCAGCGGATGGACAGCTCAAGAGACCCAGTACTTC.

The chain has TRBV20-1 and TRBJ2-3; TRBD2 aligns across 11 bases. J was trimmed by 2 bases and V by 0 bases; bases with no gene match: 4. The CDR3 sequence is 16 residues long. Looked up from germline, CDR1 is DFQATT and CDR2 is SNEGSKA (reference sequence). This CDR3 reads CSARDRLAGFTDTQYF. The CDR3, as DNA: TGCAGTGCTAGAGATAGACTAGCGGGGTTCACAGATACGCAGTATTTT.

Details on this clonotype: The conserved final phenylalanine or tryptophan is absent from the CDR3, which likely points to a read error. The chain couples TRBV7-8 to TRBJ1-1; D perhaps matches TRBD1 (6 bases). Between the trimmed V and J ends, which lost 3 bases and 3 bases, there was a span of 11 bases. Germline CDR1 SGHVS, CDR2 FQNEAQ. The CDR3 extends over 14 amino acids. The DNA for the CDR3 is TGTGCCAGCAGCTTTCAAAGGGGGGACACTGAAGCTTTCTGT. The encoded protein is CASSFQRGDTEAFC.

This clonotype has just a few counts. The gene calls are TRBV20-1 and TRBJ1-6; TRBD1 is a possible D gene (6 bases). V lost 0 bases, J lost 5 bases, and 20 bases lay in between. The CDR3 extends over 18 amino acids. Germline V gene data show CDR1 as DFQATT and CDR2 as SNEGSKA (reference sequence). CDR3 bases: TGCAGTGCTAGAGATCAGGGGCCAGGGGCTCTCGATAATTCACCCCTCCACTTT. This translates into CSARDQGPGALDNSPLHF.

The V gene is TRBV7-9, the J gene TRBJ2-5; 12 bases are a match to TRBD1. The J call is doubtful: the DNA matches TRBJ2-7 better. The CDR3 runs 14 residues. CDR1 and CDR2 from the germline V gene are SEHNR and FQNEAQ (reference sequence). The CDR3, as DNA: TGTGCCAGCAGCTTCTGGGACAGGGGGCTCGAGCAGTACTTC. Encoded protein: CASSFWDRGLEQYF.

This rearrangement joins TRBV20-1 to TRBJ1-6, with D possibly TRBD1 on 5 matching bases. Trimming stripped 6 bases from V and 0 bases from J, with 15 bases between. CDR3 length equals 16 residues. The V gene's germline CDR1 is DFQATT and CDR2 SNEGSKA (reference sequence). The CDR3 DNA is TGCAGTGCCCCCGGGGGGGTGAGCTCCTATAATTCACCCCTCCACTTT. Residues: CSAPGGVSSYNSPLHF.

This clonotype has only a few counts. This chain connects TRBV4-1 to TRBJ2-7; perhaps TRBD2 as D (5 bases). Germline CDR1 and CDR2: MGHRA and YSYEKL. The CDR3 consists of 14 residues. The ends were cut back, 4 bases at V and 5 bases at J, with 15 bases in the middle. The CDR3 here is CASSPPRAVHEQYF. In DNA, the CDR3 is TGCGCCAGCAGCCCCCCCAGAGCGGTTCACGAGCAGTACTTC.